This is a list of T cell receptor beta chains from one sample in a study of blood T cells in healthy people across ages. From the 5' RACE reads, TCRdb called clonotypes with MiXCR, one entry per CDR3 protein. The data contain approximately 1.5 million distinct CDR3 sequences, about 45% of them singletons. What was sequenced was blood. The receptors shown here come from a young woman in good health. The CDR3 runs from the conserved cysteine through the conserved F or W. A D gene is named only where the DNA matches it firmly. Some rows mark clone size as missing; the rest say once, few, many or name a class of expanded clone.

clone_size: once
j_call: TRBJ1-2
d_call: .
cdr3_length: 13
v_call: TRBV20-1
cdr3_aa: CSAPRERNYGYTF
cdr3_nt: TGCAGTGCCCCCAGGGAGCGTAACTATGGCTACACCTTC

clone_size: .
j_call: TRBJ2-2
d_call: TRBD1
cdr3_length: 13
v_call: TRBV12-3/TRBV12-4
cdr3_aa: CAGRGTGSGELFF
cdr3_nt: TGTGCCGGCAGGGGGACAGGGTCCGGGGAGCTGTTTTTT

clone_size: .
j_call: TRBJ1-1
d_call: TRBD1
cdr3_length: 15
v_call: TRBV10-3
cdr3_aa: CAISPTGGMNTEAFF
cdr3_nt: TGTGCCATCAGCCCGACAGGGGGAATGAACACTGAAGCTTTCTTT

clone_size: .
j_call: TRBJ2-5
d_call: .
cdr3_length: 13
v_call: TRBV10-3
cdr3_aa: CAISEVWEETQYF
cdr3_nt: TGTGCCATCAGTGAAGTCTGGGAAGAGACCCAGTACTTC

clone_size: many
j_call: TRBJ1-1
d_call: .
cdr3_length: 13
v_call: TRBV9
cdr3_aa: CASSTDGNTEAFF
cdr3_nt: TGTGCCAGCAGCACTGATGGGAACACTGAAGCTTTCTTT

clone_size: .
j_call: TRBJ2-7
d_call: TRBD1
cdr3_length: 15
v_call: TRBV3-1
cdr3_aa: CASSQDGTGSHEQYF
cdr3_nt: TGTGCCAGCAGCCAAGATGGGACAGGGTCACACGAGCAGTACTTC

clone_size: few
j_call: TRBJ1-6
d_call: TRBD1
cdr3_length: 15
v_call: TRBV12-5
cdr3_aa: CASHAGTGYNSPLHF
cdr3_nt: TGTGCTAGCCACGCCGGGACAGGGTATAATTCACCCCTCCACTTT

clone_size: .
j_call: TRBJ1-2
d_call: TRBD1
cdr3_length: 16
v_call: TRBV4-1
cdr3_aa: CASSQEAAGTGFGYTF
cdr3_nt: TGCGCCAGCAGCCAAGAAGCAGCCGGGACAGGGTTTGGCTACACCTTC

clone_size: few
j_call: TRBJ1-2
d_call: .
cdr3_length: 13
v_call: TRBV29-1
cdr3_aa: CSAPTEGGFGYTF
cdr3_nt: TGCAGCGCCCCAACGGAAGGAGGCTTCGGCTACACCTTC

clone_size: .
j_call: TRBJ1-5
d_call: .
cdr3_length: 14
v_call: TRBV6-1
cdr3_aa: CASWRDTRVGPQHF
cdr3_nt: TGTGCCAGCTGGCGGGACACCCGCGTGGGTCCCCAGCATTTT

clone_size: .
j_call: TRBJ2-1
d_call: .
cdr3_length: 16
v_call: TRBV3-1
cdr3_aa: CASSQDPASSYNEQFF
cdr3_nt: TGTGCCAGCAGCCAAGATCCAGCGTCCTCCTACAATGAGCAGTTCTTC

clone_size: .
j_call: TRBJ1-2
d_call: .
cdr3_length: 14
v_call: TRBV7-2
cdr3_aa: CASSSQAVMNGYTF
cdr3_nt: TGTGCCAGCAGCTCCCAAGCGGTCATGAATGGCTACACCTTC

clone_size: .
j_call: TRBJ2-1
d_call: TRBD1
cdr3_length: 14
v_call: TRBV14
cdr3_aa: CASSQTGSFNEQFF
cdr3_nt: TGTGCCAGCAGCCAGACAGGGAGTTTCAATGAGCAGTTCTTC

clone_size: few
j_call: TRBJ2-1
d_call: TRBD1
cdr3_length: 16
v_call: TRBV3-1
cdr3_aa: CASSQEDRGTYNEQFF
cdr3_nt: TGTGCCAGCAGCCAAGAAGACAGGGGAACCTACAATGAGCAGTTCTTC

clone_size: .
j_call: TRBJ1-1
d_call: .
cdr3_length: 12
v_call: TRBV10-3
cdr3_aa: CAISVGGTEAFF
cdr3_nt: TGTGCCATCAGTGTCGGGGGCACTGAAGCTTTCTTT

clone_size: few
j_call: TRBJ1-1
d_call: .
cdr3_length: 13
v_call: TRBV10-3
cdr3_aa: CAAGRGEGTEAFF
cdr3_nt: TGTGCCGCCGGTAGAGGGGAGGGCACTGAAGCTTTCTTT

clone_size: .
j_call: TRBJ2-1
d_call: TRBD1
cdr3_length: 15
v_call: TRBV13
cdr3_aa: CASSLTGQPHNEQFF
cdr3_nt: TGTGCCAGCAGCTTGACGGGACAGCCACACAATGAGCAGTTCTTC

clone_size: .
j_call: TRBJ2-5
d_call: .
cdr3_length: 14
v_call: TRBV5-1
cdr3_aa: CASSLVSGYNEQYF
cdr3_nt: TGCGCCAGCAGCTTGGTTTCGGGATACAATGAGCAGTACTTC

clone_size: .
j_call: TRBJ2-7
d_call: TRBD2
cdr3_length: 16
v_call: TRBV12-3/TRBV12-4
cdr3_aa: CASSFRGLAGPYEQYF
cdr3_nt: TGTGCCAGCAGTTTTAGGGGTCTAGCGGGGCCCTACGAGCAGTACTTC

clone_size: .
j_call: TRBJ1-4
d_call: .
cdr3_length: 20
v_call: TRBV11-2
cdr3_aa: CASSLDPLGGARTTNEKLFF
cdr3_nt: TGTGCCAGCAGCTTAGATCCCTTAGGAGGGGCCCGGACAACTAATGAAAAACTGTTTTTT

clone_size: few
j_call: TRBJ2-5
d_call: .
cdr3_length: 14
v_call: TRBV20-1
cdr3_aa: CSARDGGHQETQYF
cdr3_nt: TGCAGTGCTAGAGATGGGGGACACCAAGAGACCCAGTACTTC

clone_size: once
j_call: TRBJ2-3
d_call: TRBD2
cdr3_length: 16
v_call: TRBV12-3/TRBV12-4
cdr3_aa: CANSFLADLSADTQYF
cdr3_nt: TGTGCCAACAGTTTTCTAGCGGACTTGAGTGCAGATACGCAGTATTTT

clone_size: .
j_call: TRBJ1-1
d_call: .
cdr3_length: 13
v_call: TRBV7-9
cdr3_aa: CASSLGSSEEAFF
cdr3_nt: TGTGCCAGCAGCTTAGGGTCCAGCGAGGAAGCTTTCTTT

clone_size: .
j_call: TRBJ2-5
d_call: .
cdr3_length: 14
v_call: TRBV2
cdr3_aa: CASSRVRSQETQYF
cdr3_nt: TGTGCCAGCAGCCGGGTCAGGAGCCAAGAGACCCAGTACTTC

clone_size: few
j_call: TRBJ2-4
d_call: .
cdr3_length: 12
v_call: TRBV20-1
cdr3_aa: CSARVGAVEQYF
cdr3_nt: TGCAGTGCTAGAGTTGGGGCGGTGGAGCAGTACTTC

clone_size: .
j_call: TRBJ2-1
d_call: .
cdr3_length: 16
v_call: TRBV7-9
cdr3_aa: CASREGRTWRQETQFF
cdr3_nt: TGTGCCAGCAGAGAGGGTCGGACGTGGCGACAAGAGACCCAGTTCTTC

clone_size: once
j_call: TRBJ1-6
d_call: .
cdr3_length: 18
v_call: TRBV20-1
cdr3_aa: CSARGSKQRGLITSPLHF
cdr3_nt: TGCAGTGCTAGGGGAAGTAAACAGCGGGGGCTTATTACTTCACCCCTCCACTTT

clone_size: .
j_call: TRBJ2-3
d_call: .
cdr3_length: 16
v_call: TRBV27
cdr3_aa: CASSLWSDLSTDTQYF
cdr3_nt: TGTGCCAGCAGTTTATGGTCAGATTTGAGCACAGATACGCAGTATTTT

clone_size: .
j_call: TRBJ1-1
d_call: .
cdr3_length: 13
v_call: TRBV27
cdr3_aa: CASSLGRVSEAFF
cdr3_nt: TGTGCCAGCAGTTTAGGCAGGGTCTCTGAAGCTTTCTTT

clone_size: .
j_call: TRBJ1-6
d_call: TRBD1
cdr3_length: 14
v_call: TRBV20-1
cdr3_aa: CSARNQGGNSPLHF
cdr3_nt: TGCAGTGCTAGGAACCAGGGGGGGAATTCACCCCTCCACTTT

clone_size: few
j_call: TRBJ2-7
d_call: .
cdr3_length: 14
v_call: TRBV20-1
cdr3_aa: CSAARSGQLYEQYF
cdr3_nt: TGCAGTGCTGCGCGATCGGGACAACTCTACGAGCAGTACTTC

clone_size: .
j_call: TRBJ1-1
d_call: TRBD1
cdr3_length: 15
v_call: TRBV7-8
cdr3_aa: CASSPQTGVQTEAFF
cdr3_nt: TGTGCCAGCAGCCCCCAGACAGGGGTTCAAACTGAAGCTTTCTTT

clone_size: .
j_call: TRBJ1-1
d_call: .
cdr3_length: 14
v_call: TRBV6-1
cdr3_aa: CAGSVDIPNTGAFF
cdr3_nt: TGTGCCGGCAGTGTGGACATACCGAACACTGGAGCTTTCTTT

clone_size: few
j_call: TRBJ2-1
d_call: .
cdr3_length: 14
v_call: TRBV6-5
cdr3_aa: CASSYTRPYNEQFF
cdr3_nt: TGTGCCAGCAGTTATACTCGCCCCTACAATGAGCAGTTCTTC

clone_size: .
j_call: TRBJ2-5
d_call: .
cdr3_length: 15
v_call: TRBV2
cdr3_aa: CASSESGGAQETQYF
cdr3_nt: TGTGCCAGCAGTGAAAGTGGGGGCGCACAAGAGACCCAGTACTTC

clone_size: .
j_call: TRBJ2-3
d_call: TRBD1
cdr3_length: 16
v_call: TRBV2
cdr3_aa: CASNEGGRPYTDTQYF
cdr3_nt: TGTGCCAGCAATGAAGGGGGCCGACCCTACACAGATACGCAGTATTTT

clone_size: few
j_call: TRBJ1-6
d_call: TRBD1
cdr3_length: 15
v_call: TRBV13
cdr3_aa: CASSKRGDRVSPLHF
cdr3_nt: TGTGCCAGCAGCAAGCGCGGGGACAGGGTTTCACCCCTCCACTTT

clone_size: .
j_call: TRBJ2-1
d_call: .
cdr3_length: 14
v_call: TRBV19
cdr3_aa: CASSIADTDNEQFF
cdr3_nt: TGTGCCAGTAGTATCGCGGACACAGACAATGAGCAGTTCTTC

clone_size: .
j_call: TRBJ2-3
d_call: .
cdr3_length: 12
v_call: TRBV28
cdr3_aa: CATTSDRLHSYF
cdr3_nt: TGTGCCACCACCTCCGACAGACTTCATTCGTATTTT

clone_size: .
j_call: TRBJ1-5
d_call: .
cdr3_length: 13
v_call: TRBV28
cdr3_aa: CASWGGARGPQHF
cdr3_nt: TGTGCCAGTTGGGGGGGAGCGAGGGGGCCCCAGCATTTT

clone_size: .
j_call: TRBJ1-2
d_call: .
cdr3_length: 15
v_call: TRBV20-1
cdr3_aa: CSARVPGAGLYGYTF
cdr3_nt: TGCAGTGCTAGAGTTCCGGGGGCTGGGCTCTATGGCTACACCTTC